Below, 18 T cell receptor beta chains from the same sample are listed, as sequenced in a study of T cell changes during pregnancy in multiple sclerosis. Profiled with immunoSEQ multiplex PCR; TCRdb holds only in-frame clones, not every one. The profile shows around 57,000 clones, 92% of them singletons. Sequencing was performed on CD4+ T cells from peripheral blood mononuclear cells, taken after pregnancy. The receptor set was obtained from a female donor in good health, enrolled as a control in a pregnancy study.

The chain carries TRBV6-5 and TRBJ1-2; D is unclear. Trimming cost V 0 bases and J 8 bases, with 7 bases left between them. The CDR3 spans 12 residues. CDR1 is MNHEY, CDR2 SVGAGI, per germline. CDR3 nucleotide sequence: TGTGCCAGCAGTTACTCAGCCGGGGGCTACACCTTC. It translates to CASSYSAGGYTF.

The chain uses TRBV7-2 and TRBJ1-3; the D gene is possibly TRBD1 (6 bases). The V and J ends lost 1 base and 0 bases respectively, with 13 bases between them. Per the germline V gene, CDR1 is SGHTA and CDR2 is FQGNSA. CDR3 length: 17 amino acids. The CDR3 here is CASSLGPTGSSGNTIYF. CDR3 nucleotides: TGTGCCAGCAGCTTAGGCCCAACAGGGAGCTCTGGAAACACCATATATTTT.

V usage is TRBV2 and J usage is TRBJ2-5; possibly TRBD1 for D (5 bases). Trimming left V 6 bases short and J 2 bases short, with 10 bases between. The CDR3 runs to 13 residues. CDR1 is SNHLY, CDR2 FYNNEI, per germline. The CDR3 DNA sequence: TGTGCCAGCAGCGTCGACAGACAAGAGACCCAGTACTTC. It codes for CASSVDRQETQYF.

The V call is TRBV7-6, the J call TRBJ1-3, with TRBD1 matching over 7 bases. This CDR3 is built from 15 residues. V trimming: 5 bases; J trimming: 3 bases; junction bases outside the gene matches: 7. Germline assignment: CDR1 SGHVS and CDR2 FNYEAQ. The CDR3 here is CASSADRVDGNTIYF. The CDR3 DNA is TGTGCCAGCAGCGCCGACAGGGTTGATGGAAACACCATATATTTT.

In this sample, this clone turned up a few times. The chain employs TRBV12-5 and TRBJ1-6; D is unclear. Germline V CDR1 and CDR2: LGHNT, FRNRAP. With 0 bases removed from V and 5 bases from J, the gap between germline ends came to 11 bases. This CDR3 region has 16 residues. CDR3 sequence: CASGLVVGSHNSPLHF. For the CDR3, the DNA is TGTGCTAGTGGTTTGGTAGTCGGTTCCCATAATTCACCCCTCCACTTT. The whole variable domain, filled in from reference TRBV12-5 and TRBJ1-6, reads DARVTQTPRHKVTEMGQEVTMRCQPILGHNTVFWYRQTMMQGLELLAYFRNRAPLDDSGMPKDRFSAEMPDATLATLKIQPSEPRDSAVYFCASGLVVGSHNSPLHFGNGTRLTVT.

This chain joins TRBV15 and TRBJ1-1, with a possible D match to TRBD1 (5 bases). V shed 0 bases and J shed 3 bases, with 8 bases lying between them. The V gene's germline CDR1 is LNHNV and CDR2 YYDKDF (reference sequence). This CDR3 has 14 amino acids. The CDR3 here is CATSRDQGDTEAFF. The CDR3 DNA sequence: TGTGCCACCAGCAGAGATCAGGGTGACACTGAAGCTTTCTTT.

The chain combines TRBV5-4 with TRBJ1-2; no clear D gene. In germline, CDR1 is SGHNT, CDR2 YYREEE (reference sequence). Trimming removed 2 bases from V and 10 bases from J, with 12 bases in between. The CDR3 length is 12 residues. The DNA for the CDR3 is TGTGCCAGCAGCTTCAGAGGCTCAATCTACACCTTC. Protein product: CASSFRGSIYTF.

The rearrangement uses TRBV5-1 and TRBJ2-7, with 11 positions matching TRBD1. From germline, CDR1 is SGHRS and CDR2 YFSETQ. This CDR3 spans 14 amino acids. V lost 4 bases, J lost 6 bases, and 6 bases stayed unmatched. The CDR3 loop reads CASSEGQGVSEQYF. In nucleotides, the CDR3 is TGCGCCAGCAGCGAGGGACAGGGGGTTAGCGAGCAGTACTTC.

The chain carries TRBV10-2 and TRBJ1-2; 9 bases fit TRBD1. CDR1 is WSHSY, CDR2 SAAADI, per germline. CDR3 size: 16 residues. J gave up 7 bases and V 6 bases, and 15 bases lay outside the gene matches. In DNA, the CDR3 is TGCGCCAGCAGCTCCTTGACCGGGACAGGGACTGGTGGCTACACCTTC. Amino acids: CASSSLTGTGTGGYTF.

This chain joins TRBV29-1 and TRBJ1-1; no definite D call. Germline V gene lookup returns CDR1 SQVTM and CDR2 ANQGSEA. This CDR3 has 13 amino acids. The germline V and J ends were trimmed by 7 bases and 1 base, with 13 bases remaining between them. CDR3 in amino acids: CSARAGPNTEAFF. CDR3 in DNA: TGCAGCGCGCGGGCAGGCCCGAACACTGAAGCTTTCTTT.

The chain has TRBV4-2 and TRBJ1-1; D is undetermined. V was pared by 2 bases and J by 4 bases, with 14 bases between. Germline loops: CDR1 LGHNA, CDR2 YNFKEQ. The CDR3 spans 15 residues. In nucleotides, the CDR3 is TGTGCCAGCAGCCAAAACAGCGGGCAGCCCACTGAAGCTTTCTTT. Translation: CASSQNSGQPTEAFF.

The CDR3 coding sequence is TGTGCCAGCAGCCACCCTGTATCCGGGGAGCTGTTTTTT. This translates into CASSHPVSGELFF. The chain employs TRBV4-2 and TRBJ2-2; no definite D call. The ends were cut back, 3 bases at V and 6 bases at J, with 8 bases in the middle. The length of the CDR3 is 13 residues. Germline CDR1 LGHNA, CDR2 YNFKEQ.

The gene calls are TRBV7-2 and TRBJ2-7, with TRBD1 identical over 8 bases. The germline gives CDR1 SGHTA, CDR2 FQGNSA. This CDR3 contains 14 residues. With V trimmed by 4 bases and J by 2 bases, 4 bases remained unmatched. CDR3 residues: CASSSTDRAYEQYF. As DNA, the CDR3 is TGTGCCAGCAGCTCGACGGACAGGGCCTACGAGCAGTACTTC.

This chain connects TRBV5-4 to TRBJ2-1, with TRBD2 identical over 10 bases. Per germline, CDR1 SGHNT and CDR2 YYREEE (reference sequence). The trim removed 4 bases at V and 1 base at J, leaving 2 bases unmatched. This CDR3 has 15 residues. DNA of the CDR3: TGTGCCAGCAGCGAGACTAGCGGGTCCTACAATGAGCAGTTCTTC. This translates into CASSETSGSYNEQFF.

V is TRBV18 and J is TRBJ2-2; no clear D gene. Germline lookup yields CDR1 KGHSH and CDR2 LQKENI. The CDR3 runs 15 residues. The ends were cut back, 3 bases at V and 2 bases at J, with 10 bases in the middle. The CDR3 DNA follows: TGTGCCAGCTCACCTATGTCGACAAACACCGGGGAGCTGTTTTTT. It encodes CASSPMSTNTGELFF. The full variable domain, its missing parts supplied by reference TRBV18 and TRBJ2-2, is NAGVMQNPRHLVRRRGQEARLRCSPMKGHSHVYWYRQLPEEGLKFMVYLQKENIIDESGMPKERFSAEFPKEGPSILRIQQVVRGDSAAYFCASSPMSTNTGELFFGEGSRLTVL.

The sample holds one count of this clone. The chain joins TRBV4-2 to TRBJ2-3; D ambiguous. Trimming cost V 9 bases and J 0 bases, with 16 bases left between them. The CDR3 covers 15 residues. CDR1 and CDR2 from the germline V gene are LGHNA and YNFKEQ. CDR3 region: CASKPRGLSTDTQYF. The CDR3 coding sequence is TGTGCCAGTAAACCGAGAGGTCTAAGCACAGATACGCAGTATTTT.

This clone was seen only once. This rearrangement joins TRBV5-4 to TRBJ2-2; no definite D call. Trimming removed 0 bases at V and 7 bases at J, with 4 bases between. The germline CDR1 and CDR2 sequences are SGHNT and YYREEE (reference sequence). CDR3 length: 12 residues. In DNA form, the CDR3 reads TGTGCCAGCAGCTTGGTTCACGGGGAGCTGTTTTTT. The encoded protein is CASSLVHGELFF.

The V call is TRBV7-3, the J call TRBJ2-7; TRBD2 might be the D (6 bases). The V gene's germline CDR1 is SGHTA and CDR2 FQGTGA. The ends were cut back, 5 bases at V and 7 bases at J, with 21 bases in the middle. The CDR3 spans 15 residues. This chain's CDR3 is CASSPYGGDLEEQYF. DNA for the CDR3: TGTGCCAGCAGCCCATATGGAGGGGACCTGGAAGAGCAGTACTTC.